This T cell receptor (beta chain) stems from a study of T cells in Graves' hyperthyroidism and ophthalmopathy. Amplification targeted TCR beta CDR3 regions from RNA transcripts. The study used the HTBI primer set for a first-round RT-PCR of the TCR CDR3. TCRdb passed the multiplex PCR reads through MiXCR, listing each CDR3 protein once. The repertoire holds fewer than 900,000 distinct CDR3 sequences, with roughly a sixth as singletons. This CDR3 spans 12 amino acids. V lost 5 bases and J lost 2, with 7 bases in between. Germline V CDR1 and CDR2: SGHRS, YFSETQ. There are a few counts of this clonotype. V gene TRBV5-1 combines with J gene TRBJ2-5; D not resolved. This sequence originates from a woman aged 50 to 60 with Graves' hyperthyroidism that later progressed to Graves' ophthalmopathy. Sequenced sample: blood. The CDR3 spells CASRTGQETQYF. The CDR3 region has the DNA TGCGCCAGCAGGACTGGGCAAGAGACCCAGTACTTC.